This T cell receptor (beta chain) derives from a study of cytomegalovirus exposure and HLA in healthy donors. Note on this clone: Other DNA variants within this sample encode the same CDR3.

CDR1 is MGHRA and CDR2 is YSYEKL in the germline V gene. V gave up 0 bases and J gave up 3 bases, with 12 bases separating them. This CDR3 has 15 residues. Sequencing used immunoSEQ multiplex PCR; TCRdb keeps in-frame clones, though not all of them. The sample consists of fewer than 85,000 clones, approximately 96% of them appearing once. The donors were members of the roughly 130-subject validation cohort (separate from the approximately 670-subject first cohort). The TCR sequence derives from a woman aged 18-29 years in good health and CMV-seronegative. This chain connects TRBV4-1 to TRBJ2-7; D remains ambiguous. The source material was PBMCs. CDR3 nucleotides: TGCGCCAGCAGCCAAGAATTGAACGGCGGCTACGAGCAGTACTTC. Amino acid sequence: CASSQELNGGYEQYF.